The TCR beta chain under discussion was sequenced for a study of Ad26.COV2.S vaccination and SARS-CoV-2 variants. Overall study context: Donor got 5x10^10 or 1x10^11 viral particles of Ad26.COV2.S.

Treatment meaning: some 20 received Ad26.COV2.S at low or high dose, single or two shots; about five received placebo; per-sample allocation not given. At day 63 after the first vaccine or placebo injection, samples were drawn. Expression of Wuhan-strain SARS-CoV-2 spike came from the Ad26 vector that formed the vaccine. The study's findings and limits: Vaccinees reportedly had broad spike-specific CD8+ and CD4+ T cell responses.

The data were produced by immunoSEQ multiplex PCR, yet TCRdb's version contains in-frame clones alone and is incomplete. The repertoire has some 400,000 clones, over 75% of them found once; the top ten carry under 2%. As concerns this clone: Its cognate antigen is unknown.

This clonotype was sampled from a person between 18 and 60 years old who received the Ad26.COV2.S COVID-19 vaccine or a placebo. This specimen was peripheral blood, taken in a trial of Ad26.COV2.S vaccine versus placebo.

As DNA, the CDR3 is TGCAGTGCTAGATGGCAGGGATCAGCTTTCTTT. It specifies CSARWQGSAFF. The chain combines TRBV20-1 with TRBJ1-1, with D perhaps TRBD1 (5 bases). The CDR3 length is 11 residues. The V gene lost 2 bases and the J gene lost 10 bases, with 11 bases spanning the gap. Germline V gene data show CDR1 as DFQATT and CDR2 as SNEGSKA (reference sequence).